The source of this T cell receptor (beta chain) is a study of shared clonotypes between healthy human individuals. Study-wide background: The study drew on a couple of women and a few men aged 18 to 49 as donors. CD4 naive and CD4 memory each took three plates per donor, while CD8 naive took two and CD8 memory one. Study results and limitations: The sole specimen, blood, was sampled, and tissue repertoires likely differ. Only a few donors were included, so the genetic and exposure-history diversity represented was limited.

The CDR3 has 15 amino acids. Looked up from germline, CDR1 is SGHTA and CDR2 is FQGNSA. V shed 5 bases and J shed 0 bases, with 10 bases lying between them. The data were produced by immunoSEQ multiplex PCR, yet TCRdb's version contains in-frame clones alone and is incomplete. In the table there are 2 million to 3 million clones, 93% of which are singletons. Points on this clone: As yet, its antigen is unknown.

The chain combines TRBV7-2 with TRBJ1-4; no definite D call. The specimen sequenced was naive CD4+ T cells from PBMCs. Subset specified: CD45RA+ positively selected. This sequence was found in a man younger than 30 in good health. Some clones in this sample may be carry-over from other donors' samples. The chain's CDR3 is CASSPAYATNEKLFF. As DNA, the CDR3 is TGTGCCAGCAGCCCCGCATATGCAACTAATGAAAAACTGTTTTTT.